The 7 T cell receptor beta chains presented below share a single source sample, sequenced in a study of blood T cell repertoires in COVID-19. Method: immunoSEQ multiplex PCR; TCRdb's copy keeps in-frame clones and lacks some. The sample consists of approximately 100,000 clones, over 55% of them appearing once. Material for sequencing was peripheral blood. These receptors were collected from a human donor with acute or convalescent COVID-19. The donor label of this sample is uncertain.

The chain uses TRBV6-5 and TRBJ1-2; D possibly corresponds to TRBD1 (5 bases). The CDR3 spans 13 residues. V lost 6 bases and J 5 bases, leaving 13 bases between the germline ends. The germline gives CDR1 MNHEY, CDR2 SVGAGI. DNA of the CDR3: TGTGCCAGCAGGGAGGGGACGTCATATGGCTACACCTTC. It yields the protein CASREGTSYGYTF.

The CDR3 bases are TGCGCCAGCAGCTTGCGGAGTAGCGGGGGATTTTACAATGAGCAGTTCTTC. Residues: CASSLRSSGGFYNEQFF. This chain connects TRBV5-1 to TRBJ2-1; 9 bases match TRBD2. The CDR3 spans 17 residues. V lost 1 base, J lost 4 bases, and 9 bases stayed unmatched. Germline CDR1 SGHRS, CDR2 YFSETQ.

For the CDR3, the DNA is TGTGCCAGCAGTGCTTCAGACAGGGGAAGCAATCAGCCCCAGCATTTT. Its translation: CASSASDRGSNQPQHF. The chain combines TRBV6-1 with TRBJ1-5; 8 bases align to TRBD1. Germline lookup yields CDR1 MNHNS and CDR2 SASEGT. The trim removed 4 bases at V and 1 base at J, leaving 6 bases unmatched. The CDR3 spans 16 residues.

This clone was observed a few times. CDR3 DNA sequence: TGCGCCAGCAGTGAACTAGGGACAGGGGGATACGAGCAGTACGTC. Protein sequence: CASSELGTGGYEQYV. The chain recombines TRBV10-2 with TRBJ2-7; 11 bases agree with TRBD1. The V gene end was trimmed by 3 bases and the J gene end by 4 bases; junction bases not matched to a gene: 5. Germline CDR1 and CDR2: WSHSY and SAAADI. The CDR3 has 15 amino acids.

The chain employs TRBV2 and TRBJ2-5; D is undetermined. Germline V gives CDR1 SNHLY, CDR2 FYNNEI. The CDR3 extends over 15 amino acids. V lost 6 bases and J 1 base, leaving 15 bases between the germline ends. The CDR3 DNA follows: TGTGCCAGCAGACGTACCGTTTGGAGCCAAGAGACCCAGTACTTC. Its translation is CASRRTVWSQETQYF.

This clone came up a few times. V usage is TRBV7-9 and J usage is TRBJ1-4; 9 bases are shared with TRBD1. This CDR3 comprises 15 residues. With V trimmed by 5 bases and J by 3 bases, 4 bases remained unmatched. CDR1 and CDR2 (germline): SEHNR, FQNEAQ (reference sequence). This CDR3 reads CASSNDRGSNEKLFF. As DNA, the CDR3 is TGTGCCAGCAGCAATGACAGGGGGTCTAATGAAAAACTGTTTTTT.

The chain has TRBV11-2 and TRBJ1-3; D ambiguous. The CDR3 has 15 residues. V was shortened by 5 bases and J by 0 bases, with 11 bases between the two germline ends. Per germline, CDR1 SGHAT and CDR2 FQNNGV. The CDR3 region is CASSRIQSSGNTIYF. The CDR3 nucleotides read TGTGCCAGCAGCAGGATACAGAGCTCTGGAAACACCATATATTTT.